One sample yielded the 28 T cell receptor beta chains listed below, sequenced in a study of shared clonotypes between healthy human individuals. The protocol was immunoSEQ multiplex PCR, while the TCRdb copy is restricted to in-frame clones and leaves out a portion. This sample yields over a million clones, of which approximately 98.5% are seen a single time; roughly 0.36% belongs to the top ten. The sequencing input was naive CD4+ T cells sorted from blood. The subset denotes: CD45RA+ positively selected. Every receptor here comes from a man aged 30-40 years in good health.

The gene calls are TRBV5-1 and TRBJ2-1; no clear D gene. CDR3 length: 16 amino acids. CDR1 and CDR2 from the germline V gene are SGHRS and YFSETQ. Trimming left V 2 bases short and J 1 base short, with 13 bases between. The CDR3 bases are TGCGCCAGCAGCTTTGGTAGCAAGACGTCCTACAATGAGCAGTTCTTC. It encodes CASSFGSKTSYNEQFF.

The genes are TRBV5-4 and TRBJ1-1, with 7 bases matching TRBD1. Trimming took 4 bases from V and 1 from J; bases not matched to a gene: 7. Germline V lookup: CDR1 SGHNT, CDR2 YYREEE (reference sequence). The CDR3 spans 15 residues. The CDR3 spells CASSRVRQGNTEAFF. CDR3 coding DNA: TGTGCCAGCAGCAGAGTGAGACAGGGGAACACTGAAGCTTTCTTT.

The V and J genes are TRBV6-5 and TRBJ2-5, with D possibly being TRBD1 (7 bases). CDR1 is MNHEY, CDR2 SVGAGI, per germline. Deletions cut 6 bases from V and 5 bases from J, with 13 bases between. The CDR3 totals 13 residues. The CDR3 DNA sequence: TGTGCCAGCAGATATCAGGGGGGTGAGACCCAGTACTTC. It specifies CASRYQGGETQYF.

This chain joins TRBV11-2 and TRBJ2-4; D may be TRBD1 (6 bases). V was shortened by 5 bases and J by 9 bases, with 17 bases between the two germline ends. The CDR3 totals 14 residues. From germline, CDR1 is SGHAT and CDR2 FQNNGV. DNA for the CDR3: TGTGCCAGCAGCCTCACCACAGGGTCGGGCATTCAGTACTTC. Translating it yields CASSLTTGSGIQYF.

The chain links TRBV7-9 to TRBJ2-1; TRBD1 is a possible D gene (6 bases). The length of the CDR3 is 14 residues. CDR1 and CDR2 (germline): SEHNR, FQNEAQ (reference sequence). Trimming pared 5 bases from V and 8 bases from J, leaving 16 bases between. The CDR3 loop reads CASSTSGTIDEQFF. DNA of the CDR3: TGTGCCAGCAGCACGTCCGGGACAATCGATGAGCAGTTCTTC.

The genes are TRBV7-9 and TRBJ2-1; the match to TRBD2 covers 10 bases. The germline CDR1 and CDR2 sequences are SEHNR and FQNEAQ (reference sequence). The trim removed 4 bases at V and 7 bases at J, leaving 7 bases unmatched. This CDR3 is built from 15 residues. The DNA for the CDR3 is TGTGCCAGCAGCTCCTTTTCTAGCGGGAGAAATGAGCAGTTCTTC. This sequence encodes CASSSFSSGRNEQFF.

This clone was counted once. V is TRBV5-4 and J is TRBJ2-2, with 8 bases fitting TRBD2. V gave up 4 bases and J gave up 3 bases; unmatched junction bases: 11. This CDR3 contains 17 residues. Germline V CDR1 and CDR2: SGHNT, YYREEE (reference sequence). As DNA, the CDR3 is TGTGCCAGCAGCCCGGGTCTACTAGCGGTTTACACCGGGGAGCTGTTTTTT. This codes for CASSPGLLAVYTGELFF.

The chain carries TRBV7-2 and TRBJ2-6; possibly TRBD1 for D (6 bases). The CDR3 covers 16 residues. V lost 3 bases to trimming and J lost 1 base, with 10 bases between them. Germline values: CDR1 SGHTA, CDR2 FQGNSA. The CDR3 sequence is CASSLLGASGANVLTF. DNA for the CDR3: TGTGCCAGCAGCTTGCTGGGGGCATCTGGGGCCAACGTCCTGACTTTC.

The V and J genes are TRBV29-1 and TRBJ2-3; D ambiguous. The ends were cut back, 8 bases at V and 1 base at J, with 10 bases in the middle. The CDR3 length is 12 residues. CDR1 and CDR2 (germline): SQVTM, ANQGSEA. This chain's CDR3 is CSSGPGTDTQYF. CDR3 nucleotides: TGCAGCTCAGGACCAGGCACAGATACGCAGTATTTT.

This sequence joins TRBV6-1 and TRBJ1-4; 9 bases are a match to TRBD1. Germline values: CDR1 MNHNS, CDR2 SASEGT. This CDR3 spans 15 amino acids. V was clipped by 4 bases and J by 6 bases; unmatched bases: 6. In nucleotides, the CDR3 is TGTGCCAGCAGTGTTGGGACAGGGAGAGATGAAAAACTGTTTTTT. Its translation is CASSVGTGRDEKLFF.

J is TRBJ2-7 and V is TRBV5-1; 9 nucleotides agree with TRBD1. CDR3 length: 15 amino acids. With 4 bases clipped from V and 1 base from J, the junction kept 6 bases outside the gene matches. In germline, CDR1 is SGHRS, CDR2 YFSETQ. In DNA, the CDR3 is TGCGCCAGCAGCCCCACAGGGACAGGGTCCTACGAGCAGTACTTC. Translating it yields CASSPTGTGSYEQYF.

The CDR3 DNA is TGTGCCAGCAGTTTTCGACAAGACTACGAGCAGTACTTC. It translates to CASSFRQDYEQYF. The chain is built from TRBV27 and TRBJ2-7; no clear D gene. The germline V and J ends were trimmed by 3 bases and 3 bases, with 9 bases remaining between them. The CDR3 covers 13 residues. Germline V gene lookup returns CDR1 MNHEY and CDR2 SMNVEV (reference sequence).

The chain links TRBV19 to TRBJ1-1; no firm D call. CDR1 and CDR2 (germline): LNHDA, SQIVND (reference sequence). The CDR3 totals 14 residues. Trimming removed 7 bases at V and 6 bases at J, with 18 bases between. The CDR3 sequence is CASISPGSGSEAFF. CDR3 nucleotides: TGTGCCAGTATCTCCCCTGGCAGTGGTTCTGAAGCTTTCTTT.

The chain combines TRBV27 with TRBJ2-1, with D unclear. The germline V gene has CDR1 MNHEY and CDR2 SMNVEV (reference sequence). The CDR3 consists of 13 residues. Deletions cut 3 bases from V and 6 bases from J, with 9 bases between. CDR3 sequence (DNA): TGTGCCAGCAGTTTCAGATATTTCAATGAGCAGTTCTTC. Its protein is CASSFRYFNEQFF.

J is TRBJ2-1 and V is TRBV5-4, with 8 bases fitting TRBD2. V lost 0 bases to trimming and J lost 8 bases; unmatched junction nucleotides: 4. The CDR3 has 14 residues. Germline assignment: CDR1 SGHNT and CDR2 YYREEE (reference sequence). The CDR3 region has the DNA TGTGCCAGCAGCTTGGATTCGGGGGGGGATGAGCAGTTCTTC. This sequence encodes CASSLDSGGDEQFF.

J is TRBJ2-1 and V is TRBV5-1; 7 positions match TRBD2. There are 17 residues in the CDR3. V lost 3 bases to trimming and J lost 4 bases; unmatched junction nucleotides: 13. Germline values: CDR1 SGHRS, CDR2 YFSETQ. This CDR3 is CASSWSLSGQRYNEQFF. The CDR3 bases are TGCGCCAGCAGCTGGAGCCTTAGCGGGCAGAGGTACAATGAGCAGTTCTTC.

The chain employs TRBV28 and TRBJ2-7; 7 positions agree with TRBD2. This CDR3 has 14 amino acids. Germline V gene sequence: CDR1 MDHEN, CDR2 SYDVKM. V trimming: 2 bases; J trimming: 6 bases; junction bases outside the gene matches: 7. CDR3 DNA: TGTGCCAGCAGTTTACTCGCGGGAGCGGGCGAGCAGTACTTC. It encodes CASSLLAGAGEQYF.

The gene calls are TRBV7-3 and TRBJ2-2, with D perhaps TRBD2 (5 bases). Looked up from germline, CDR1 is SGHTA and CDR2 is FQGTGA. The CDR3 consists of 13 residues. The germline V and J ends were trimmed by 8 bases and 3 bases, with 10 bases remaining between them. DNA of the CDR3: TGTGCCAGCCGAGCGGATTACACCGGGGAGCTGTTTTTT. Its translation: CASRADYTGELFF.

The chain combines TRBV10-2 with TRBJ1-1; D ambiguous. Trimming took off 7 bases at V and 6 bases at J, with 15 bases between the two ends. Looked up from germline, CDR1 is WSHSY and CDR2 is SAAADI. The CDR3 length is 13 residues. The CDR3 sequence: CASMSASGAEAFF. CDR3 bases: TGCGCCAGCATGTCGGCCTCAGGAGCTGAAGCTTTCTTT.

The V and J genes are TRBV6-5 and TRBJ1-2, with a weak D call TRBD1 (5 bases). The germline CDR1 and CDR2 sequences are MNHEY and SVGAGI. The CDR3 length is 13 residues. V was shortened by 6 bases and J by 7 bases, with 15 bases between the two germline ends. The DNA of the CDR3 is TGTGCCAGCAGGTCCCCTTCTGGGACTGGCTACACCTTC. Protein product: CASRSPSGTGYTF.

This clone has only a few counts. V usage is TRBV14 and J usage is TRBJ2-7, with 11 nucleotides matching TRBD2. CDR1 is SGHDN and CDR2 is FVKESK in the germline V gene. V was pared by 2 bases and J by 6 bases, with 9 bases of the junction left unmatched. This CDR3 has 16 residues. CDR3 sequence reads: CASSQFTSGRTIEQYF. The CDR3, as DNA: TGTGCCAGCAGCCAATTTACTAGCGGGAGAACGATCGAGCAGTACTTC.

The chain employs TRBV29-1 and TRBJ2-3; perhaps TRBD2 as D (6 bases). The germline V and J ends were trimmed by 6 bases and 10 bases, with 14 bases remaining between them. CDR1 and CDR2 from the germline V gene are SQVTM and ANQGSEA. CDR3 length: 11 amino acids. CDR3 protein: CSVAQEGSQYF. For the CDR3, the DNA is TGCAGCGTGGCCCAGGAGGGTTCGCAGTATTTT.

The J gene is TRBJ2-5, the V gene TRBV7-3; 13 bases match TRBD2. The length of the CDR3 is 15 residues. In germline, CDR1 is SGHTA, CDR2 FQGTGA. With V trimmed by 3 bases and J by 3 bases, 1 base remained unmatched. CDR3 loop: CASSFTSGREETQYF. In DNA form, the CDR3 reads TGTGCCAGCAGCTTCACTAGCGGGAGGGAAGAGACCCAGTACTTC.

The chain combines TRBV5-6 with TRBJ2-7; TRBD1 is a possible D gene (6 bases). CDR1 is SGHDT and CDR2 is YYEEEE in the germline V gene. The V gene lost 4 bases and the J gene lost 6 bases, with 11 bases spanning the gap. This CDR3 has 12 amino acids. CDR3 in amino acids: CASSLWGREQYF. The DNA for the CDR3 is TGTGCCAGCAGCCTGTGGGGGCGCGAGCAGTACTTC. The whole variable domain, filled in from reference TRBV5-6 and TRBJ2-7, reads DAGVTQSPTHLIKTRGQQVTLRCSPKSGHDTVSWYQQALGQGPQFIFQYYEEEERQRGNFPDRFSGHQFPNYSSELNVNALLLGDSALYLCASSLWGREQYFGPGTRLTVT.

Here the CDR3 reads CASSSGTSGSAVDTQYF. For the CDR3, the DNA is TGCGCCAGCAGCTCCGGGACTAGCGGGAGCGCGGTAGATACGCAGTATTTT. The gene calls are TRBV5-1 and TRBJ2-3, with TRBD2 matching 14 bases. The ends lost 3 bases at V and 5 bases at J; junction bases unmatched: 8. The germline CDR1 and CDR2 sequences are SGHRS and YFSETQ. This CDR3 has 17 residues.

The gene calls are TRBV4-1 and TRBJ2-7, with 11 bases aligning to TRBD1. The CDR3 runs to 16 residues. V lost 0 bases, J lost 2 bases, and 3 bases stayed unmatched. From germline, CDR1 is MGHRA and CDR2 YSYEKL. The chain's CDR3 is CASSQEGTGGPYEQYF. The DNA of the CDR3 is TGCGCCAGCAGCCAAGAGGGGACAGGGGGTCCCTACGAGCAGTACTTC.

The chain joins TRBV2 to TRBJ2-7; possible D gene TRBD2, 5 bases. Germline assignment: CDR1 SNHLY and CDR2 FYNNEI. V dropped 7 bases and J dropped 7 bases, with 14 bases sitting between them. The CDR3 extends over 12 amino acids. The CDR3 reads CASNLGGREQYF. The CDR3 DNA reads TGTGCCAGCAACCTAGGAGGTCGAGAGCAGTACTTC.

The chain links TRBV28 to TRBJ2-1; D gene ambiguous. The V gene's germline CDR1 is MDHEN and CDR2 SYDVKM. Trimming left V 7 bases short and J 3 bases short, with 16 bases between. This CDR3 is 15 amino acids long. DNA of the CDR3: TGTGCCAGCACCATGGCCCCCCAGATCTACAATGAGCAGTTCTTC. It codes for CASTMAPQIYNEQFF.